A single sample gave rise to the 31 T cell receptor beta chains below, sequenced in a study of blood T cell repertoires in COVID-19. Clones were read by immunoSEQ multiplex PCR, and TCRdb kept only the in-frame ones, dropping some. The sample contains 300,000 or so clones, around four fifths of which appear only once. Sequenced sample: peripheral blood. The receptors derive from a woman between 50 and 59 years old with acute or convalescent COVID-19.

The chain employs TRBV19 and TRBJ1-2; D is uncertain. Deletions cut 8 bases from V and 3 bases from J, with 19 bases between. CDR3 length: 15 amino acids. Germline loops: CDR1 LNHDA, CDR2 SQIVND (reference sequence). The CDR3 DNA follows: TGTGCCAGTGCTGCGGGGTTCGTAGATCACTATGGCTACACCTTC. This sequence encodes CASAAGFVDHYGYTF.

This chain links TRBV5-6 with TRBJ1-5; tentatively, D is TRBD1 (5 bases). This CDR3 has 14 residues. Trimming shortened V by 0 bases and J by 5 bases, and 9 bases separated the two germline ends. Germline V lookup: CDR1 SGHDT, CDR2 YYEEEE. The CDR3 here is CASSLVGGDQPQHF. The CDR3 DNA sequence: TGTGCCAGCAGCTTGGTGGGGGGGGATCAGCCCCAGCATTTT.

V usage is TRBV19 and J usage is TRBJ1-2; a weak D match, TRBD1 (6 bases). This CDR3 spans 17 amino acids. The V gene lost 5 bases and the J gene lost 0 bases, with 19 bases spanning the gap. Germline lookup yields CDR1 LNHDA and CDR2 SQIVND (reference sequence). This CDR3 is CASSPRGQRPTNYGYTF. The CDR3 DNA sequence: TGTGCCAGTAGTCCTCGCGGACAGAGACCAACTAACTATGGCTACACCTTC.

The CDR3 nucleotides are TGTGCCAGCAGTGACAGGGGCCCAGAAGGGCCCCAGCATTTT. Protein product: CASSDRGPEGPQHF. The chain uses TRBV2 and TRBJ1-5, with a possible D match to TRBD1 (6 bases). The germline gives CDR1 SNHLY, CDR2 FYNNEI. The CDR3 consists of 14 residues. V lost 3 bases and J 9 bases, leaving 15 bases between the germline ends.

This clone occurred many times. This chain links TRBV10-1 with TRBJ1-5; tentatively, D is TRBD1 (5 bases). Germline CDR1 reads WNHNN; CDR2 reads SYGVQD (reference sequence). V lost 2 bases and J 3 bases, leaving 8 bases between the germline ends. The CDR3 is 14 amino acids. CDR3 nucleotides: TGCGCCAGCAGTGAGGCAGGGAACAATCAGCCCCAGCATTTT. Translation gives CASSEAGNNQPQHF.

The chain carries TRBV21-1 and TRBJ1-1; the table calls TRBD1, which could not be checked here. TRBV21-1 is tagged as a pseudogene. CDR3 size: 18 residues. The CDR3 sequence: CASSRWTGTPSVNTEAFF. CDR3 DNA: TGTGCCAGCAGCAGGTGGACAGGGACTCCGTCAGTGAACACTGAAGCTTTCTTT.

The chain has TRBV6-6 and TRBJ2-6; 10 bases are a match to TRBD2. The V gene's germline CDR1 is MNHNY and CDR2 SVGAGI (reference sequence). The trim removed 5 bases at V and 2 bases at J, leaving 6 bases unmatched. This CDR3 spans 17 amino acids. DNA for the CDR3: TGTGCCAGCAGTCGAGCGGGAGGGTTTGCTGGGGCCAACGTCCTGACTTTC. Its translation is CASSRAGGFAGANVLTF.

The chain carries TRBV6-6 and TRBJ2-5; 9 bases are shared with TRBD1. Germline V gives CDR1 MNHNY, CDR2 SVGAGI (reference sequence). The CDR3 contains 14 residues. Germline trimming cut 6 bases from V and 4 bases from J; bases unmatched to any gene: 6. CDR3 DNA: TGTGCCAGCAGCTCCGGACAGGGGAGAGAGACCCAGTACTTC. Amino acid sequence: CASSSGQGRETQYF.

This clone occurred a few times. The CDR3, as DNA: TGTGCCAGCAGCGGGAGACAGGGACAGGATCGGGAGACCCAGTACTTC. This gives the protein CASSGRQGQDRETQYF. This chain links TRBV9 with TRBJ2-5; 8 nucleotides align to TRBD1. V lost 3 bases, J lost 5 bases, and 12 bases stayed unmatched. This CDR3 is 16 amino acids long. In germline, CDR1 is SGDLS, CDR2 YYNGEE.

This chain links TRBV29-1 with TRBJ2-7, with 8 positions matching TRBD1. The CDR3 covers 11 residues. V trimming: 6 bases; J trimming: 6 bases; junction bases outside the gene matches: 4. CDR1 is SQVTM, CDR2 ANQGSEA, per germline. CDR3 region: CSVGQGSEQYF. The CDR3 DNA reads as TGCAGCGTCGGACAGGGTAGCGAGCAGTACTTC.

The chain uses TRBV19 and TRBJ1-1, with 9 nucleotides matching TRBD1. V was pared by 7 bases and J by 3 bases, with 15 bases of the junction left unmatched. The CDR3 length is 17 residues. CDR1 LNHDA and CDR2 SQIVND come from the germline V gene (reference sequence). Here the CDR3 reads CASKSGRGQGGDTEAFF. DNA for the CDR3: TGTGCCAGTAAGAGCGGGCGGGGACAGGGAGGGGACACTGAAGCTTTCTTT.

Turning to this clone: An end of the junction does not agree with germline; a read error may underlie this. The rearrangement joins TRBV10-3 to TRBJ2-1, with unresolved D. CDR3 length equals 12 residues. The V gene's germline CDR1 is ENHRY and CDR2 SYGVKD. The CDR3 DNA sequence: TGTGCCATCGGTGAAAGTAGCCGTGAGCAGTTCTTC. This encodes CAIGESSREQFF.

The chain employs TRBV28 and TRBJ2-2; a weak D match, TRBD2 (7 bases). There are 14 residues in the CDR3. The germline V gene encodes CDR1 MDHEN and CDR2 SYDVKM. V was trimmed by 6 bases and J by 6 bases, leaving 14 bases between them. Here the CDR3 DNA reads TGTGCCAGCAGCCTAGGGGGGGGCGCCGGGGAGCTGTTTTTT. Translation gives CASSLGGGAGELFF.

This chain links TRBV10-3 with TRBJ2-5; 7 bases line up with TRBD2. Trimming at V came to 8 bases and at J to 8 bases, leaving 5 bases not matched to a gene. Germline CDR1 reads ENHRY; CDR2 reads SYGVKD. The CDR3 totals 11 residues. CDR3 coding DNA: TGTGCCATCGGGGGAGGGGATACCCAGTACTTC. This gives the protein CAIGGGDTQYF.

The CDR3, as DNA: TGTGCCAGCAGCTTCCTAGGGACAGGGGGCAGAGATACGCAGTATTTT. It is translated as CASSFLGTGGRDTQYF. The chain carries TRBV13 and TRBJ2-3, with TRBD1 identical over 12 bases. Germline CDR1 PRHDT, CDR2 FYEKMQ (reference sequence). The junction had 6 bases not matched to a gene; V was cut back by 3 bases and J by 5 bases. This CDR3 is built from 16 residues.

The V call is TRBV30, the J call TRBJ2-3, with 7 bases fitting TRBD1. CDR1 is GTSNPN and CDR2 is SVGIG in the germline V gene (reference sequence). J gave up 9 bases and V 4 bases, and 10 bases lay outside the gene matches. The CDR3 has 13 residues. CDR3 loop: CAWTEQGPGTQYF. The CDR3 DNA reads as TGTGCCTGGACAGAACAGGGGCCCGGCACGCAGTATTTT.

The chain has TRBV5-1 and TRBJ2-2, with a tentative D call TRBD1 (5 bases). The CDR3 has 16 residues. Trimming took 3 bases from V and 7 from J, leaving 19 bases between them. Germline-derived CDR1 and CDR2 are SGHRS and YFSETQ. The CDR3 DNA follows: TGCGCCAGCAGCTGGTCGGTGGGGCAGAGTCGCGGGGAGCTGTTTTTT. It encodes CASSWSVGQSRGELFF.

This rearrangement joins TRBV7-6 to TRBJ1-1; 10 bases are a match to TRBD1. Germline V gene sequence: CDR1 SGHVS, CDR2 FNYEAQ. The CDR3 totals 16 residues. The ends lost 4 bases at V and 4 bases at J; junction bases unmatched: 9. CDR3 loop: CASSSAATGGATEAFF. The CDR3 DNA reads as TGTGCCAGCAGCTCAGCAGCGACAGGGGGCGCCACTGAAGCTTTCTTT.

This chain joins TRBV18 and TRBJ2-4, with TRBD1 matching over 10 bases. This CDR3 has 14 amino acids. V was clipped by 3 bases and J by 4 bases; unmatched bases: 0. Germline V gives CDR1 KGHSH, CDR2 LQKENI. CDR3 residues: CASSPDRGKNIQYF. The CDR3, as DNA: TGTGCCAGCTCACCGGACAGGGGGAAAAACATTCAGTACTTC.

The rearrangement links TRBV18 to TRBJ2-6; D perhaps matches TRBD2 (5 bases). The V gene's germline CDR1 is KGHSH and CDR2 LQKENI. The length of the CDR3 is 16 residues. V gave up 2 bases and J gave up 4 bases, with 12 bases separating them. CDR3 residues: CASSPTFGVGANVLTF. In DNA form, the CDR3 reads TGTGCCAGCTCACCAACGTTCGGGGTGGGGGCCAACGTCCTGACTTTC.

This clone appeared a single time. The chain recombines TRBV6-5 with TRBJ1-4; D remains ambiguous. CDR1 and CDR2 (germline): MNHEY, SVGAGI. Trimming left V 4 bases short and J 8 bases short, with 11 bases between. CDR3 length: 13 amino acids. As DNA, the CDR3 is TGTGCCAGCAGTTCGCAAGCGGGGGAAAAACTGTTTTTT. Encoded protein: CASSSQAGEKLFF.

In its sample, this clone was seen once. V usage is TRBV5-1 and J usage is TRBJ2-5; D gene ambiguous. Germline CDR1 reads SGHRS; CDR2 reads YFSETQ. The germline V and J ends were trimmed by 2 bases and 5 bases, with 10 bases remaining between them. The CDR3 covers 13 residues. CDR3 nucleotide sequence: TGCGCCAGCAGCTTAGTCCCCGCGGAGACCCAGTACTTC. Residues: CASSLVPAETQYF.

J is TRBJ1-1 and V is TRBV25-1, with TRBD1 identical over 7 bases. The germline CDR1 and CDR2 sequences are MGHDK and SYGVNS. CDR3 size: 14 residues. Trimming cost V 11 bases and J 0 bases; bases outside gene matches: 9. The chain's CDR3 is CAGAARGMNTEAFF. The CDR3 DNA follows: TGTGCCGGAGCCGCCAGGGGGATGAACACTGAAGCTTTCTTT.

The chain carries TRBV28 and TRBJ2-7; 8 nucleotides line up with TRBD1. This CDR3 has 14 residues. Germline loops: CDR1 MDHEN, CDR2 SYDVKM. The J segment lost 6 bases and the V segment lost 5 bases, leaving 9 bases of the junction unmatched. The DNA of the CDR3 is TGTGCCAGCAGTATTCCAGGGGGCTCGCTCGAGCAGTACGTC. Protein product: CASSIPGGSLEQYV.

The chain uses TRBV7-2 and TRBJ1-2; 7 nucleotides line up with TRBD1. The CDR3 totals 15 residues. The V and J ends lost 1 base and 3 bases, in that order; junction bases with no gene match: 5. Germline V gene sequence: CDR1 SGHTA, CDR2 FQGNSA. CDR3 sequence reads: CASSLGRGLDYGYTF. CDR3 in DNA: TGTGCCAGCAGCTTAGGAAGGGGGCTGGACTATGGCTACACCTTC.

Turning to this clone: The sample contains more than one DNA sequence encoding this CDR3. The chain has TRBV5-1 and TRBJ2-2, with 7 bases lining up with TRBD1. CDR1 is SGHRS and CDR2 is YFSETQ in the germline V gene. The V and J ends lost 2 bases and 0 bases, in that order; junction bases with no gene match: 1. The length of the CDR3 is 15 residues. CDR3 protein: CASSLGTANTGELFF. CDR3 coding DNA: TGCGCCAGCAGCTTAGGGACAGCGAACACCGGGGAGCTGTTTTTT.

The gene calls are TRBV7-2 and TRBJ1-2, with 9 bases that match TRBD1. The CDR3 sequence is 13 residues long. Germline CDR1 and CDR2: SGHTA and FQGNSA. The V and J ends lost 4 bases and 8 bases, in that order; junction bases with no gene match: 5. The CDR3 spells CASSSDRGGGYTF. The CDR3 coding sequence is TGTGCCAGCAGCTCGGACAGGGGTGGCGGCTACACCTTC.

CDR3 loop: CASSLDSEFNEKLFF. The CDR3 bases are TGTGCCAGCAGCTTAGACTCGGAGTTTAATGAAAAACTGTTTTTT. The V and J genes are TRBV7-2 and TRBJ1-4, with D unclear. This CDR3 has 15 residues. The V gene's germline CDR1 is SGHTA and CDR2 FQGNSA. The V gene lost 1 base and the J gene lost 4 bases, with 10 bases spanning the gap.

In regard to this clone: This clone may be a read error of a much larger clone one base away. This CDR3 reads CASSLGTGSTEAFF. The CDR3 bases are TGTGCCAGCAGCTTAGGGACAGGGAGCACTGAAGCTTTCTTT. J is TRBJ1-1 and V is TRBV7-3; 9 bases fit TRBD1. Germline values: CDR1 SGHTA, CDR2 FQGTGA. The V segment lost 2 bases and the J segment 4 bases; nucleotides outside the gene matches: 2. CDR3 length: 14 residues.

V usage is TRBV6-1 and J usage is TRBJ2-3; TRBD2 agrees at 10 bases. Germline-derived CDR1 and CDR2 are MNHNS and SASEGT. The CDR3 has 16 residues. J gave up 4 bases and V 1 base, and 5 bases lay outside the gene matches. In DNA, the CDR3 is TGTGCCAGCAGTGAAGTAGGACTAGCGGTCGCAGATACGCAGTATTTT. It codes for CASSEVGLAVADTQYF.

This chain connects TRBV29-1 to TRBJ1-1, with TRBD1 matching over 12 bases. The trim removed 7 bases at V and 5 bases at J, leaving 5 bases unmatched. This CDR3 is built from 13 residues. Germline CDR1 and CDR2: SQVTM and ANQGSEA. The CDR3 DNA is TGCAGCGGAGGGGACAGGGGGCGGACTGAAGCTTTCTTT. Translating gives CSGGDRGRTEAFF.